A selection of T cell receptor beta chains follows, all from one sample in a study of blood T cells in healthy people across ages. TCRdb reprocessed the 5' RACE reads via MiXCR and lists one record per CDR3 protein. The sample records 700,000 to 900,000 distinct CDR3 sequences, 20% to 30% being singletons. This same sample was also part of a study on T cells of mothers and their children.

Sequences were obtained from blood. All receptors derive from a boy aged 5 to 17 in good health. Both conserved end residues are part of each CDR3. D genes are given only for firm matches. Clone size is shown for a subset of rows, as once, few, many or a class of expanded clone.

length	V	J	D	size	CDR3	DNA
14	TRBV7-8	TRBJ2-1	.	.	CASSLFTGTNEQFF	TGTGCCAGCAGCTTATTTACAGGGACCAATGAGCAGTTCTTC
14	TRBV18	TRBJ2-5	.	once	CASSPWTWGETQYF	TGTGCCAGCTCACCATGGACGTGGGGGGAGACCCAGTACTTC
16	TRBV20-1	TRBJ2-4	.	few	CSAGIRPTSAKNIQYF	TGCAGTGCCGGAATCCGGCCGACCTCAGCCAAAAACATTCAGTACTTC
18	TRBV7-9	TRBJ2-6	.	.	CASSMKPGENSGANVLTF	TGTGCCAGCAGCATGAAACCTGGTGAAAACTCTGGGGCCAACGTCCTGACTTTC
17	TRBV6-5	TRBJ2-2	TRBD1	few	CASSYRWTGGRAGELFF	TGTGCCAGCAGTTATCGCTGGACAGGGGGCAGGGCCGGGGAGCTGTTTTTT
16	TRBV7-2	TRBJ2-5	TRBD2	.	CASSLVQAGGKETQYF	TGTGCCAGCAGCTTAGTGCAAGCGGGGGGGAAAGAGACCCAGTACTTC
17	TRBV2	TRBJ2-4	TRBD2	.	CASSLQLAGGAKNIQYF	TGTGCCAGCAGTCTCCAACTAGCGGGGGGAGCCAAAAACATTCAGTACTTC
13	TRBV27	TRBJ2-7	.	.	CASSPSPAYEQYF	TGTGCCAGCAGCCCAAGTCCGGCCTACGAGCAGTACTTC
14	TRBV10-3	TRBJ1-1	.	few	CAIRGGRDDAEAFF	TGTGCCATCAGGGGGGGCAGGGATGACGCTGAAGCTTTCTTT
15	TRBV7-9	TRBJ2-5	TRBD1	few	CASSSGTGPWETQYF	TGTGCCAGCAGCTCCGGGACAGGGCCGTGGGAGACCCAGTACTTC
15	TRBV5-1	TRBJ2-2	.	.	CASSGRDASTGELFF	TGCGCCAGCAGCGGCCGGGACGCTTCCACCGGGGAGCTGTTTTTT
12	TRBV29-1	TRBJ1-4	TRBD1	.	CSVDRGSEKLFF	TGCAGCGTCGACAGGGGCTCTGAAAAACTGTTTTTT